This T cell receptor (beta chain) was sequenced for a study of Graves' ophthalmopathy and Graves' hyperthyroidism. Study information: A follow-up of 18 months without ophthalmopathy meant that hyperthyroidism was stable.

This CDR3 has 16 residues. Germline lookup yields CDR1 MNHNY and CDR2 SVGAGI (reference sequence). Trimming took 0 bases from V and 5 from J; bases not matched to a gene: 4. Aged 18 to 65, the patients with hyperthyroidism had under 2 months' duration and were newly diagnosed. About this clonotype: Its antigen is not known.

RNA transcripts served as template for amplifying TCR beta CDR3 sequences. Following a first-round RT-PCR that used HTBI primers, a second-round multiplex PCR was carried out. TCRdb analysed the multiplex PCR reads with MiXCR anew, one entry per CDR3 protein. This table holds over a million distinct CDR3 sequences, about 38% found once. Study results and limitations: Ophthalmopathy progression was predicted with 70.59% sensitivity and around 78% specificity. In blood appeared most of the expanded thyroid clonotypes whose frequency exceeded 0.001.

V usage is TRBV6-6 and J usage is TRBJ2-5; TRBD2 aligns across 12 bases. The material sequenced was peripheral blood or thyroid tissue (not recorded which). This TCR derives from an adult man with Graves' hyperthyroidism. Written as DNA, the CDR3 is TGTGCCAGCAGTTACTCACTAGCGGGGGGCTCGGAGACCCAGTACTTC. It codes for CASSYSLAGGSETQYF.